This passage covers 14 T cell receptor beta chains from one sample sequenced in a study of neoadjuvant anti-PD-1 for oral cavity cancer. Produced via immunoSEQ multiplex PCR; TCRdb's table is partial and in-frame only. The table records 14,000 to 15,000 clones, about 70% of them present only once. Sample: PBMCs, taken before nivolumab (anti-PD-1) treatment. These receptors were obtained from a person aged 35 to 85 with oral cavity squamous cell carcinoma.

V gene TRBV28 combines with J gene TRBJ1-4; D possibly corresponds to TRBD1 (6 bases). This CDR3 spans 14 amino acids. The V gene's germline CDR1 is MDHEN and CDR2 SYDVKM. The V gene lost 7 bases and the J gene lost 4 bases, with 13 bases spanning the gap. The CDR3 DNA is TGTGCCAGCACCCCGGGGGGGCGTAATGAAAAACTGTTTTTT. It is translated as CASTPGGRNEKLFF.

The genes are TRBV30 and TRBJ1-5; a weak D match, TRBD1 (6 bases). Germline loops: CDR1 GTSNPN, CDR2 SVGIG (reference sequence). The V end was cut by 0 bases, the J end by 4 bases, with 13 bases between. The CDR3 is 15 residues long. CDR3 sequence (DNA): TGTGCCTGGAGTGTACTGGACAGTCGGAATCAGCCCCAGCATTTT. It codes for CAWSVLDSRNQPQHF.

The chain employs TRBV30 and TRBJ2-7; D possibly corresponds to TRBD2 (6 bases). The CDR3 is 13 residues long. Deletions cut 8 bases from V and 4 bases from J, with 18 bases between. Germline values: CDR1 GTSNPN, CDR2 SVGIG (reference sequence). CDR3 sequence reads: CAGAGGALYEQYF. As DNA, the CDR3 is TGTGCCGGAGCGGGCGGGGCGTTGTACGAGCAGTACTTC. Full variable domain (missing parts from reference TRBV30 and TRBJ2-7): SQTIHQWPATLVQPVGSPLSLECTVEGTSNPNLYWYRQAAGRGLQLLFYSVGIGQISSEVPQNLSASRPQDRQFILSSKKLLLSDSGFYLCAGAGGALYEQYFGPGTRLTVT.

The CDR3 nucleotides are TGTGCCAGCAGCCAAGAAATCCCGAACACTGAAGCTTTCTTT. Protein product: CASSQEIPNTEAFF. The V and J genes are TRBV4-2 and TRBJ1-1; D is unresolved. Trimming shortened V by 0 bases and J by 1 base, and 6 bases separated the two germline ends. Germline V gene sequence: CDR1 LGHNA, CDR2 YNFKEQ. The CDR3 sequence is 14 residues long.

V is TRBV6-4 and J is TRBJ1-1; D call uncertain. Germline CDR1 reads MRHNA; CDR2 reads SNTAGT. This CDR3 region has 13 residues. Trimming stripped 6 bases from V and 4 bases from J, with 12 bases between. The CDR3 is CASRNLGSTEAFF. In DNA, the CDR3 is TGTGCCAGCAGAAACTTGGGGAGCACTGAAGCTTTCTTT.

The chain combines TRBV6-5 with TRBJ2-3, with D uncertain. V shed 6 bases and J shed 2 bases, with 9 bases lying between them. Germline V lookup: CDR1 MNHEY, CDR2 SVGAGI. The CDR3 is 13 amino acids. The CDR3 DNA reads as TGTGCCAGCAGGCGCAGATCCACAGATACGCAGTATTTT. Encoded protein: CASRRRSTDTQYF.

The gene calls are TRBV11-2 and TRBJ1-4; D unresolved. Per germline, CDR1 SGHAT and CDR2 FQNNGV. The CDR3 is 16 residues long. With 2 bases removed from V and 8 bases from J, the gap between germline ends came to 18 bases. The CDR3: CASSLIPSKRSEKLFF. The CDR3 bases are TGTGCCAGCAGCTTAATCCCTTCGAAGCGGTCGGAAAAACTGTTTTTT.

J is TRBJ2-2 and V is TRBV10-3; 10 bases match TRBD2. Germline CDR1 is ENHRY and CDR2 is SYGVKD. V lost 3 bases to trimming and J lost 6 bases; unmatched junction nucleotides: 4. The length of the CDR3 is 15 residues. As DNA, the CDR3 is TGTGCCATCAGTGAAAGCGGGAGGGTCGCCGGGGAGCTGTTTTTT. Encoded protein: CAISESGRVAGELFF.

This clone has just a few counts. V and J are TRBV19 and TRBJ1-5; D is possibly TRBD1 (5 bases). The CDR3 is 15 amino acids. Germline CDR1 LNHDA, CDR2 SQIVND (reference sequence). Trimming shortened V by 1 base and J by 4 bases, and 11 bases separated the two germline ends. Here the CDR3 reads CASSIAPGPNQPQHF. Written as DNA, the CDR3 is TGTGCCAGTAGTATAGCCCCAGGGCCTAATCAGCCCCAGCATTTT. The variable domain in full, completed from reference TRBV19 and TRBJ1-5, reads DGGITQSPKYLFRKEGQNVTLSCEQNLNHDAMYWYRQDPGQGLRLIYYSQIVNDFQKGDIAEGYSVSREKKESFPLTVTSAQKNPTAFYLCASSIAPGPNQPQHFGDGTRLSIL.

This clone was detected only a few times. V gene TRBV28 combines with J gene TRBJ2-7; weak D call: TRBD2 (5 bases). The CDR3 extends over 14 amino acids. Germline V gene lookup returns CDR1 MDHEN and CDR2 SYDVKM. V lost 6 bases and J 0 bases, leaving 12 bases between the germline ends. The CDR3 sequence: CASRGGLNSYEQYF. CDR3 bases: TGTGCCAGCAGGGGCGGACTGAACTCCTACGAGCAGTACTTC.

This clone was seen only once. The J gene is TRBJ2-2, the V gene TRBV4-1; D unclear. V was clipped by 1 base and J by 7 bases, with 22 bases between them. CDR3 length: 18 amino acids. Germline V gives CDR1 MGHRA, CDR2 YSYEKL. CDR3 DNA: TGCGCCAGCAGCCAAGGTATTGTAATGGTCCCGACGGGCGGGGAGCTGTTTTTT. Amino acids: CASSQGIVMVPTGGELFF.

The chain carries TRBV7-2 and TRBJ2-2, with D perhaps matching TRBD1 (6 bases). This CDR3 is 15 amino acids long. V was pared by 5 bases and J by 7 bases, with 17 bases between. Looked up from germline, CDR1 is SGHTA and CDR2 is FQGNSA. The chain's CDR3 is CASSRRMGAGGELFF. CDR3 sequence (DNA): TGTGCCAGCAGCCGACGGATGGGGGCGGGCGGGGAGCTGTTTTTT.

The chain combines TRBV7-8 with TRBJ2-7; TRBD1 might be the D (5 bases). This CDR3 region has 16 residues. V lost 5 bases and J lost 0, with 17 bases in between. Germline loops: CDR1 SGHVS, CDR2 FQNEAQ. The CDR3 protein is CASSLLDRQSSYEQYF. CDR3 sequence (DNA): TGTGCCAGCAGCCTTTTAGACCGACAGAGCTCCTACGAGCAGTACTTC. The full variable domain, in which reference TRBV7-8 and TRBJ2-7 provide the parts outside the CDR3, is GAGVSQSPRYKVAKRGQDVALRCDPISGHVSLFWYQQALGQGPEFLTYFQNEAQLDKSGLPSDRFFAERPEGSVSTLKIQRTQQEDSAVYLCASSLLDRQSSYEQYFGPGTRLTVT.

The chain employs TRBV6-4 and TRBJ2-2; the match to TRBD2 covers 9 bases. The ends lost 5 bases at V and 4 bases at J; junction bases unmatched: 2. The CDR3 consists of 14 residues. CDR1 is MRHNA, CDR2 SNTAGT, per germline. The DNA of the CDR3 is TGTGCCAGCAGTCGTAGCGGGAGCACCGGGGAGCTGTTTTTT. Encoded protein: CASSRSGSTGELFF.